Presented here are 3 T cell receptor beta chains from one specimen sequenced in a study of technical replicates of blood from a handful of donors. Assay: immunoSEQ multiplex PCR; the TCRdb copy retains only in-frame clones and omits some. The sample has about 83,000 clones; over 85% are singletons. Sequencing was carried out using T cells isolated from PBMCs. Source of these receptors: a human donor in good health.

V and J are TRBV5-5 and TRBJ1-2, with D maybe TRBD1 (5 bases). Per germline, CDR1 SGHKS and CDR2 YYEKEE (reference sequence). V dropped 2 bases and J dropped 4 bases, with 9 bases sitting between them. This CDR3 spans 13 amino acids. The CDR3 spells CASSFTGPYGYTF. The CDR3 region has the DNA TGTGCCAGCAGCTTCACAGGCCCCTATGGCTACACCTTC.

This chain uses TRBV11-2 with TRBJ1-1; D is perhaps TRBD1 (5 bases). The length of the CDR3 is 15 residues. Germline V gene data show CDR1 as SGHAT and CDR2 as FQNNGV. Trimming removed 1 base at V and 5 bases at J, with 14 bases between. CDR3 nucleotide sequence: TGTGCCAGCAGCTTAGGGGTAGGGGAAGGGACTGAAGCTTTCTTT. Protein product: CASSLGVGEGTEAFF.

The chain recombines TRBV5-4 with TRBJ2-7; TRBD2 agrees at 16 bases. The V and J ends lost 6 bases and 0 bases, in that order; junction bases with no gene match: 6. The CDR3 spans 17 residues. In germline, CDR1 is SGHNT, CDR2 YYREEE (reference sequence). Here the CDR3 reads CASNRGLAGGSSYEQYF. The CDR3 coding sequence is TGTGCCAGCAACCGGGGACTAGCGGGAGGGAGCTCCTACGAGCAGTACTTC.